These 20 T cell receptor beta chains were sequenced from one sample in a study of cytomegalovirus exposure and HLA in healthy donors. The PCR was carried out with 60 Vbeta primers and 13 Jbeta primers. The protocol was immunoSEQ multiplex PCR, while the TCRdb copy is restricted to in-frame clones and leaves out a portion. Of hundreds of thousands of clones listed, about 90% are singletons. Specimen: PBMCs. The receptors were sampled from a woman between 18 and 30 years old in good health and CMV-seronegative.

In its sample, this clone was seen once. This chain joins TRBV19 and TRBJ2-6; the D is unclear. CDR1 is LNHDA and CDR2 is SQIVND in the germline V gene (reference sequence). V shed 4 bases and J shed 0 bases, with 13 bases lying between them. The CDR3 consists of 17 residues. CDR3 sequence: CASSTPLQFSGANVLTF. The CDR3 DNA is TGTGCCAGTAGTACCCCTTTGCAGTTCTCTGGGGCCAACGTCCTGACTTTC.

The J gene is TRBJ2-1, the V gene TRBV10-1, with TRBD2 identical over 8 bases. CDR3 length: 14 amino acids. V lost 5 bases to trimming and J lost 6 bases; unmatched junction nucleotides: 6. The germline V gene encodes CDR1 WNHNN and CDR2 SYGVQD (reference sequence). CDR3 DNA: TGCGCCAGCAGTAGCGGGGGAAAGGTCAATGAGCAGTTCTTC. Its protein is CASSSGGKVNEQFF.

This clone has just one count. V gene TRBV19 combines with J gene TRBJ2-7; D unclear. The CDR3 extends over 15 amino acids. CDR1 LNHDA and CDR2 SQIVND come from the germline V gene (reference sequence). V was cut by 6 bases and J by 4 bases, with 19 bases left in between. CDR3 nucleotides: TGTGCCAGTAGCCATAACCACCTAATGAGTTACGAGCAGTACTTC. This gives the protein CASSHNHLMSYEQYF.

The rearrangement uses TRBV25-1 and TRBJ2-1, with D perhaps matching TRBD2 (6 bases). Trimming pared 6 bases from V and 2 bases from J, leaving 14 bases between. CDR3 length: 15 residues. CDR1 is MGHDK and CDR2 is SYGVNS in the germline V gene. DNA for the CDR3: TGTGCCAGCAGACCCGGGGGTAACACCTACAATGAGCAGTTCTTC. Translation: CASRPGGNTYNEQFF.

The chain recombines TRBV5-5 with TRBJ1-5; D perhaps matches TRBD1 (5 bases). The germline CDR1 and CDR2 sequences are SGHKS and YYEKEE (reference sequence). This CDR3 has 15 residues. Trimming stripped 0 bases from V and 0 bases from J, with 7 bases between. CDR3 in amino acids: CASSLDRNSNQPQHF. In DNA, the CDR3 is TGTGCCAGCAGCTTGGACAGGAATAGCAATCAGCCCCAGCATTTT.

V and J are TRBV5-1 and TRBJ2-1; 9 bases are shared with TRBD2. J gave up 8 bases and V 7 bases, and 10 bases lay outside the gene matches. The V gene's germline CDR1 is SGHRS and CDR2 YFSETQ. The CDR3 sequence is 14 residues long. CDR3 sequence: CASSRRGGLDEQFF. DNA for the CDR3: TGCGCCAGCTCCAGGCGGGGGGGTTTGGATGAGCAGTTCTTC.

The rearrangement uses TRBV5-6 and TRBJ2-3, with 8 positions matching TRBD1. J was trimmed by 6 bases and V by 1 base; bases with no gene match: 7. Germline V gene lookup returns CDR1 SGHDT and CDR2 YYEEEE. The CDR3 loop spans 15 amino acids. The DNA for the CDR3 is TGTGCCAGCAGCTTGCGTGGGACAGGCCTCGATACGCAGTATTTT. It encodes CASSLRGTGLDTQYF. Together with reference TRBV5-6 and TRBJ2-3, the CDR3 gives the full variable domain: DAGVTQSPTHLIKTRGQQVTLRCSPKSGHDTVSWYQQALGQGPQFIFQYYEEEERQRGNFPDRFSGHQFPNYSSELNVNALLLGDSALYLCASSLRGTGLDTQYFGPGTRLTVL.

This sequence joins TRBV9 and TRBJ2-1, with 8 bases lining up with TRBD2. The CDR3 is 17 amino acids. Germline values: CDR1 SGDLS, CDR2 YYNGEE. V was pared by 3 bases and J by 1 base, with 9 bases of the junction left unmatched. The CDR3 sequence: CASSGTSGRKSYNEQFF. The DNA for the CDR3 is TGTGCCAGCAGCGGAACTAGCGGAAGGAAATCCTACAATGAGCAGTTCTTC.

This sequence joins TRBV9 and TRBJ2-1; 13 bases are a match to TRBD2. The CDR3 is 15 residues long. J lost 6 bases, V lost 3 bases, and 3 bases had no gene match. Germline V gene lookup returns CDR1 SGDLS and CDR2 YYNGEE. CDR3 nucleotides: TGTGCCAGCAGCGGACGGACTAGCGGGGGCAATGAGCAGTTCTTC. Translating gives CASSGRTSGGNEQFF.

The CDR3 coding sequence is TGTGCCAGCAGCCGGGACAGACTTAATTCACCCCTCCACTTT. It encodes CASSRDRLNSPLHF. The V call is TRBV2, the J call TRBJ1-6, with 7 bases matching TRBD1. The CDR3 has 14 residues. Germline loops: CDR1 SNHLY, CDR2 FYNNEI. V trimming: 6 bases; J trimming: 6 bases; junction bases outside the gene matches: 5.

This clone appeared a few times. The chain uses TRBV5-1 and TRBJ2-5, with 10 bases identical to TRBD1. The better agreement between TRBJ2-7 and the DNA end casts doubt on the J call. CDR1 SGHRS and CDR2 YFSETQ come from the germline V gene. The CDR3 spans 19 residues. CDR3 nucleotides: TGCGCCAGCAGCTTGAGGGGGACAGGGGACCTTCGGGTCTCGTACGAGCAGTACTTC. Amino acids: CASSLRGTGDLRVSYEQYF.

The rearrangement uses TRBV5-4 and TRBJ1-4; D is uncertain. Trimming removed 1 base from V and 8 bases from J, with 15 bases in between. This CDR3 has 15 amino acids. In germline, CDR1 is SGHNT, CDR2 YYREEE (reference sequence). CDR3 region: CASSLLPEMAEKLFF. The CDR3 DNA sequence: TGTGCCAGCAGCTTGTTACCGGAGATGGCGGAAAAACTGTTTTTT.

This chain connects TRBV7-6 to TRBJ2-7; possibly TRBD1 for D (6 bases). The CDR3 is made up of 14 amino acids. Germline V gene sequence: CDR1 SGHVS, CDR2 FNYEAQ. V dropped 5 bases and J dropped 2 bases, with 13 bases sitting between them. For the CDR3, the DNA is TGTGCCAGCAGCACCACAGGGATCGCCTACGAGCAGTACTTC. It translates to CASSTTGIAYEQYF.

V gene TRBV5-6 combines with J gene TRBJ1-4, with TRBD1 matching 10 bases. This CDR3 has 13 residues. Losses at the gene ends were 5 bases for V and 8 bases for J; bases not matched to a gene: 3. Germline V gives CDR1 SGHDT, CDR2 YYEEEE. DNA of the CDR3: TGTGCCAGCAGTTCGGACAGGGGGGAAAAACTGTTTTTT. This codes for CASSSDRGEKLFF.

The chain combines TRBV19 with TRBJ1-5; tentatively, D is TRBD1 (5 bases). The ends were cut back, 4 bases at V and 7 bases at J, with 20 bases in the middle. Germline assignment: CDR1 LNHDA and CDR2 SQIVND (reference sequence). This CDR3 is 16 amino acids long. The CDR3 here is CASSTRLEGVSQPQHF. The DNA of the CDR3 is TGTGCCAGTAGTACCCGACTCGAAGGGGTTAGCCAGCCCCAGCATTTT. Using reference TRBV19 and TRBJ1-5 for the parts outside the CDR3, the full variable domain is DGGITQSPKYLFRKEGQNVTLSCEQNLNHDAMYWYRQDPGQGLRLIYYSQIVNDFQKGDIAEGYSVSREKKESFPLTVTSAQKNPTAFYLCASSTRLEGVSQPQHFGDGTRLSIL.

The V call is TRBV9, the J call TRBJ1-2, with no clear D. Germline V gene sequence: CDR1 SGDLS, CDR2 YYNGEE. V lost 0 bases and J lost 0, with 24 bases in between. This CDR3 is built from 20 residues. CDR3 protein: CASSVATRSVVSLANYGYTF. In nucleotides, the CDR3 is TGTGCCAGCAGCGTAGCTACCCGGAGTGTAGTGTCTTTAGCTAACTATGGCTACACCTTC.

J is TRBJ1-6 and V is TRBV27; D not certain. The germline gives CDR1 MNHEY, CDR2 SMNVEV (reference sequence). The CDR3 has 18 residues. The germline V and J ends were trimmed by 5 bases and 7 bases, with 24 bases remaining between them. CDR3 nucleotides: TGTGCCAGCAGTCCGGGGAGTGGTATGGGAATCGGGAATTCACCCCTCCACTTT. Translated: CASSPGSGMGIGNSPLHF.

The sample holds one count of this clone. The chain uses TRBV7-9 and TRBJ2-7; 7 bases match TRBD1. The CDR3 contains 14 residues. The ends lost 3 bases at V and 2 bases at J; junction bases unmatched: 4. In germline, CDR1 is SEHNR, CDR2 FQNEAQ (reference sequence). In nucleotides, the CDR3 is TGTGCCAGCAGCTTTGGACAGGCGGCCTACGAGCAGTACTTC. This gives the protein CASSFGQAAYEQYF. Looking up the rest from reference TRBV7-9 and TRBJ2-7 gives the full variable domain: DTGVSQNPRHKITKRGQNVTFRCDPISEHNRLYWYRQTLGQGPEFLTYFQNEAQLEKSRLLSDRFSAERPKGSFSTLEIQRTEQGDSAMYLCASSFGQAAYEQYFGPGTRLTVT.

The chain couples TRBV12-2 to TRBJ1-5; the table's D call, TRBD1, has no DNA check behind it. TRBV12-2 counts as a pseudogene. The length of the CDR3 is 18 residues. CDR3 in amino acids: CASRLVRQGGYSNQPQHF. The CDR3 nucleotides read TGTGCAAGTCGCTTAGTCCGACAGGGGGGGTATAGCAATCAGCCCCAGCATTTT.

J is TRBJ1-2 and V is TRBV7-8, with a tentative D call TRBD1 (6 bases). V was clipped by 5 bases and J by 6 bases, with 13 bases between them. The germline CDR1 and CDR2 sequences are SGHVS and FQNEAQ. The CDR3 consists of 13 residues. As DNA, the CDR3 is TGTGCCAGCAGCGAAATGCGGACAGATGGCTACACCTTC. This translates into CASSEMRTDGYTF.